This is a list of T cell receptor beta chains from one sample in a study of blood T cells in healthy people across ages. TCRdb re-analysed the 5' RACE reads in MiXCR, keeping a single row per CDR3 protein. The sample has some 1.8 million distinct CDR3 sequences, about two fifths seen once. The material sequenced was blood. The receptors originated from a human donor in good health. The CDR3 runs from the conserved cysteine through the conserved F or W. A D gene is named only where the DNA matches it firmly. Part of the rows lack a size; the others show once, few, many or a class for expanded clones.

j_gene: TRBJ1-6
v_gene: TRBV7-2
abundance: NA
d_gene: NA
CDR3aa: CASSYQGGGNSPLHF
CDR3nt: TGTGCCAGCAGCTACCAAGGTGGGGGTAATTCACCCCTCCACTTT

j_gene: TRBJ2-3
v_gene: TRBV3-1
abundance: NA
d_gene: TRBD2
CDR3aa: CASSPRAGGSSDTQYF
CDR3nt: TGTGCCAGCAGCCCCCGGGCGGGGGGATCATCAGATACGCAGTATTTT

j_gene: TRBJ1-2
v_gene: TRBV6-2/TRBV6-3
abundance: NA
d_gene: NA
CDR3aa: CASSKRPGTTNYGYTF
CDR3nt: TGTGCCAGCAGTAAACGCCCCGGGACGACTAACTATGGCTACACCTTC

j_gene: TRBJ1-6
v_gene: TRBV4-1
abundance: NA
d_gene: NA
CDR3aa: CASSPREASPLNSPLHF
CDR3nt: TGCGCCAGCAGCCCACGGGAGGCCTCACCCCTAAATTCACCCCTCCACTTT

j_gene: TRBJ1-6
v_gene: TRBV5-1
abundance: NA
d_gene: NA
CDR3aa: CASSTETGGYSPLHF
CDR3nt: TGCGCCAGCAGCACCGAGACAGGAGGTTATTCACCCCTCCACTTT

j_gene: TRBJ1-1
v_gene: TRBV20-1
abundance: NA
d_gene: TRBD1
CDR3aa: CSARDRQGGGTEAFF
CDR3nt: TGCAGTGCTAGAGACCGACAGGGCGGCGGCACTGAAGCTTTCTTT

j_gene: TRBJ1-3
v_gene: TRBV7-6
abundance: few
d_gene: NA
CDR3aa: CASSLGASAAGNTIYF
CDR3nt: TGTGCCAGCAGCTTAGGGGCCTCCGCGGCTGGAAACACCATATATTTT

j_gene: TRBJ2-1
v_gene: TRBV5-1
abundance: few
d_gene: NA
CDR3aa: CASSVGLLGHEQFF
CDR3nt: TGCGCCAGCAGCGTCGGCCTGTTGGGACACGAGCAGTTCTTC

j_gene: TRBJ1-1
v_gene: TRBV30
abundance: once
d_gene: NA
CDR3aa: CAWRTRPDTEAFF
CDR3nt: TGTGCCTGGAGGACACGGCCGGACACTGAAGCTTTCTTT

j_gene: TRBJ2-1
v_gene: TRBV7-9
abundance: NA
d_gene: TRBD2
CDR3aa: CASSSSETSGGAGYNEQFF
CDR3nt: TGTGCCAGCAGCTCTTCGGAGACTAGCGGGGGGGCTGGCTACAATGAGCAGTTCTTC

j_gene: TRBJ2-7
v_gene: TRBV18
abundance: NA
d_gene: NA
CDR3aa: CASSSGFDSYEQYF
CDR3nt: TGTGCCAGCTCATCGGGGTTTGACAGCTACGAGCAGTACTTC

j_gene: TRBJ2-7
v_gene: TRBV6-2/TRBV6-3
abundance: few
d_gene: NA
CDR3aa: CASQVTDPAEQYF
CDR3nt: TGTGCCAGCCAAGTTACCGACCCTGCCGAGCAGTACTTC

j_gene: TRBJ2-7
v_gene: TRBV3-1
abundance: NA
d_gene: TRBD1
CDR3aa: CASSQGGLGQSYEQYF
CDR3nt: TGTGCCAGCAGCCAAGGAGGCTTGGGACAGTCCTACGAGCAGTACTTC

j_gene: TRBJ2-3
v_gene: TRBV6-1
abundance: NA
d_gene: NA
CDR3aa: CASGSAGERTDTQYF
CDR3nt: TGTGCCAGCGGGTCGGCAGGGGAGAGGACAGATACGCAGTATTTT

j_gene: TRBJ2-3
v_gene: TRBV2
abundance: NA
d_gene: TRBD2
CDR3aa: CASSPTSGGNTDTQYF
CDR3nt: TGTGCCAGCAGTCCAACTAGCGGGGGGAACACGGATACGCAGTATTTT

j_gene: TRBJ2-1
v_gene: TRBV24-1
abundance: few
d_gene: NA
CDR3aa: CATSDIRRGRRSYNEQFF
CDR3nt: TGTGCCACCAGTGACATACGGAGGGGAAGGAGGTCCTACAATGAGCAGTTCTTC

j_gene: TRBJ2-2
v_gene: TRBV9
abundance: NA
d_gene: TRBD2
CDR3aa: CASSEGLAGRLNTGERFF
CDR3nt: TGTGCCAGCAGCGAGGGACTAGCGGGGAGGCTTAACACCGGGGAGCGGTTTTTT

j_gene: TRBJ2-3
v_gene: TRBV13
abundance: few
d_gene: NA
CDR3aa: CASSSTRSADTQYF
CDR3nt: TGTGCCAGCAGCTCCACAAGGAGCGCCGATACGCAGTATTTT

j_gene: TRBJ2-6
v_gene: TRBV4-2
abundance: many
d_gene: NA
CDR3aa: CASSQGGYRWDVLTF
CDR3nt: TGTGCCAGCAGCCAAGGGGGATACAGATGGGACGTCCTGACTTTC

j_gene: TRBJ1-2
v_gene: TRBV6-2/TRBV6-3
abundance: NA
d_gene: NA
CDR3aa: CASRGSGEWYGYTF
CDR3nt: TGTGCCAGCAGAGGGAGTGGCGAATGGTATGGCTACACCTTC

j_gene: TRBJ2-1
v_gene: TRBV4-1
abundance: once
d_gene: TRBD1
CDR3aa: CASSQSLARDRVWQFF
CDR3nt: TGCGCCAGCAGCCAGTCACTCGCCCGGGACAGGGTATGGCAGTTCTTC

j_gene: TRBJ1-1
v_gene: TRBV7-3
abundance: NA
d_gene: NA
CDR3aa: CASSSGHQNTEAFF
CDR3nt: TGTGCCAGCAGCTCGGGACACCAGAACACTGAAGCTTTCTTT

j_gene: TRBJ1-4
v_gene: TRBV28
abundance: NA
d_gene: NA
CDR3aa: CASISGNEKLFF
CDR3nt: TGTGCCAGCATCTCGGGTAATGAAAAACTGTTTTTT

j_gene: TRBJ2-1
v_gene: TRBV7-9
abundance: NA
d_gene: NA
CDR3aa: CASSLDANVETQFF
CDR3nt: TGTGCCAGCAGCTTAGATGCTAATGTTGAGACCCAGTTCTTC

j_gene: TRBJ2-5
v_gene: TRBV11-3
abundance: NA
d_gene: TRBD2
CDR3aa: CASTRRLAVSGETQYF
CDR3nt: TGTGCCAGCACCCGGAGACTAGCGGTGTCAGGGGAGACCCAGTACTTC

j_gene: TRBJ1-2
v_gene: TRBV10-3
abundance: NA
d_gene: NA
CDR3aa: CAIEGGLGYTF
CDR3nt: TGTGCCATCGAGGGGGGGCTTGGCTACACCTTC

j_gene: TRBJ1-2
v_gene: TRBV6-6
abundance: NA
d_gene: NA
CDR3aa: CASSAFDGYTF
CDR3nt: TGTGCCAGCAGTGCCTTCGATGGCTACACCTTC

j_gene: TRBJ2-7
v_gene: TRBV12-3/TRBV12-4
abundance: NA
d_gene: NA
CDR3aa: CASSPFVGYEQYF
CDR3nt: TGTGCCAGCAGCCCTTTCGTAGGGTACGAGCAGTACTTC

j_gene: TRBJ1-2
v_gene: TRBV7-2
abundance: NA
d_gene: NA
CDR3aa: CASTPQGLVYGYTF
CDR3nt: TGTGCCAGCACGCCCCAGGGCCTGGTCTATGGCTACACCTTC

j_gene: TRBJ1-2
v_gene: TRBV7-2
abundance: NA
d_gene: NA
CDR3aa: CASSLALRGSYTF
CDR3nt: TGTGCCAGCAGCTTAGCTCTCCGGGGGAGCTACACCTTC

j_gene: TRBJ2-7
v_gene: TRBV7-2
abundance: NA
d_gene: TRBD1
CDR3aa: CASSTRTGSYEQDF
CDR3nt: TGTGCCAGCAGCACTAGGACAGGCTCCTACGAGCAGGACTTC

j_gene: TRBJ1-1
v_gene: TRBV4-3
abundance: NA
d_gene: TRBD1
CDR3aa: CASRLRQGANTEAFF
CDR3nt: TGCGCCAGCAGACTTAGACAGGGGGCGAACACTGAAGCTTTCTTT

j_gene: TRBJ1-6
v_gene: TRBV20-1
abundance: NA
d_gene: TRBD1
CDR3aa: CGATTGRNSPLHF
CDR3nt: TGCGGTGCTACGACAGGGAGAAATTCACCCCTCCACTTT

j_gene: TRBJ2-1
v_gene: TRBV29-1
abundance: NA
d_gene: TRBD2
CDR3aa: CSVELLSRGFNEQFF
CDR3nt: TGCAGCGTTGAACTTTTGTCGCGGGGGTTCAATGAGCAGTTCTTC

j_gene: TRBJ1-2
v_gene: TRBV7-3
abundance: NA
d_gene: TRBD1
CDR3aa: CARSPLPGQGFYGYTF
CDR3nt: TGTGCCCGTAGCCCTCTACCGGGACAGGGATTCTATGGCTACACCTTC

j_gene: TRBJ2-4
v_gene: TRBV4-3
abundance: NA
d_gene: NA
CDR3aa: CASSQGSGTYNEQYF
CDR3nt: TGCGCCAGCAGCCAAGGTTCCGGGACCTACAATGAGCAGTACTTC

j_gene: TRBJ2-3
v_gene: TRBV9
abundance: NA
d_gene: NA
CDR3aa: CASSPSARATDTQYF
CDR3nt: TGTGCCAGCAGCCCTTCCGCCAGGGCCACAGATACGCAGTATTTT

j_gene: TRBJ2-2
v_gene: TRBV12-3/TRBV12-4
abundance: NA
d_gene: NA
CDR3aa: CASSPQGWNTGELFF
CDR3nt: TGTGCCAGCAGCCCTCAGGGGTGGAACACCGGGGAGCTGTTTTTT

j_gene: TRBJ2-4
v_gene: TRBV6-1
abundance: once
d_gene: NA
CDR3aa: CASSESVSWEQYF
CDR3nt: TGTGCCAGCAGTGAATCTGTTAGTTGGGAGCAGTACTTC

j_gene: TRBJ2-1
v_gene: TRBV24-1
abundance: few
d_gene: NA
CDR3aa: CATSDFGTEQFF
CDR3nt: TGTGCCACCAGTGATTTTGGGACGGAGCAGTTCTTC

j_gene: TRBJ2-1
v_gene: TRBV20-1
abundance: NA
d_gene: NA
CDR3aa: CSASFGWQETYNEQFF
CDR3nt: TGCAGTGCTAGTTTTGGGTGGCAGGAAACCTACAATGAGCAGTTCTTC

j_gene: TRBJ2-3
v_gene: TRBV4-2
abundance: NA
d_gene: NA
CDR3aa: CASSQEDRRTDTQYF
CDR3nt: TGTGCCAGCAGCCAAGAGGACAGACGCACAGATACGCAGTATTTT

j_gene: TRBJ2-3
v_gene: TRBV29-1
abundance: few
d_gene: NA
CDR3aa: CSVVPRGTDTQYF
CDR3nt: TGCAGCGTTGTTCCCCGGGGCACAGATACGCAGTATTTT

j_gene: TRBJ2-7
v_gene: TRBV28
abundance: few
d_gene: TRBD2
CDR3aa: CASSLHTSGGTYEQYF
CDR3nt: TGTGCCAGCAGTTTACACACTAGCGGGGGGACCTACGAGCAGTACTTC

j_gene: TRBJ2-3
v_gene: TRBV7-2
abundance: few
d_gene: NA
CDR3aa: CASSYQGGSQGSDTQYF
CDR3nt: TGTGCCAGCAGCTACCAGGGCGGCTCGCAGGGGTCAGATACGCAGTATTTT

j_gene: TRBJ1-2
v_gene: TRBV27
abundance: once
d_gene: NA
CDR3aa: CASSFSLRGYGYTF
CDR3nt: TGTGCCAGCAGTTTCAGCCTCAGGGGTTATGGCTACACCTTC

j_gene: TRBJ1-5
v_gene: TRBV29-1
abundance: NA
d_gene: TRBD1
CDR3aa: CSVYDRDNQPQHF
CDR3nt: TGCAGCGTTTATGACAGGGACAATCAGCCCCAGCATTTT

j_gene: TRBJ1-5
v_gene: TRBV7-9
abundance: NA
d_gene: TRBD1
CDR3aa: CASSAQGAGQPQHF
CDR3nt: TGTGCCAGCAGCGCCCAGGGGGCTGGTCAGCCCCAGCATTTT

j_gene: TRBJ2-1
v_gene: TRBV7-9
abundance: many
d_gene: NA
CDR3aa: CASSANRASYNEQFF
CDR3nt: TGTGCCAGCAGCGCGAACAGGGCGTCCTACAATGAGCAGTTCTTC

j_gene: TRBJ1-2
v_gene: TRBV5-1
abundance: NA
d_gene: NA
CDR3aa: CASSLVAGALTSNHGYTF
CDR3nt: TGCGCCAGCAGCTTGGTCGCAGGAGCTCTTACCTCGAACCATGGCTACACCTTC

j_gene: TRBJ2-7
v_gene: TRBV20-1
abundance: NA
d_gene: NA
CDR3aa: CSARGRSSYEQYF
CDR3nt: TGCAGTGCTAGGGGCAGGTCCTCCTACGAGCAGTACTTC

j_gene: TRBJ1-2
v_gene: TRBV2
abundance: NA
d_gene: NA
CDR3aa: CASTQTNYGYTF
CDR3nt: TGTGCCAGCACACAGACTAACTATGGCTACACCTTC